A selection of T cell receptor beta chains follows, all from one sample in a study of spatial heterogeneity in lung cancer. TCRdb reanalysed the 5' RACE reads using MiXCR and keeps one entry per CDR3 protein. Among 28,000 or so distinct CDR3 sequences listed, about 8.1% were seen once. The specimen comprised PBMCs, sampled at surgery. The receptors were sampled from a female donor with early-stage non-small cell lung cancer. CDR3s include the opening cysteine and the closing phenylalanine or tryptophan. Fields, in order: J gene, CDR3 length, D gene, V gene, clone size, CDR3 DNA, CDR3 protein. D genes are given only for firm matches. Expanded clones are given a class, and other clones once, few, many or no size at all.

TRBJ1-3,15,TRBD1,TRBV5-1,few,TGCGCCAGCAGCTTAGGACAGGTACAGCGAAACACCATATATTTT,CASSLGQVQRNTIYF
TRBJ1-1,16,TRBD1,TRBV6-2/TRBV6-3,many,TGTGCCAGCAGTCCTGACAGGGCCAGGATTAGCACTGAAGCTTTCTTT,CASSPDRARISTEAFF
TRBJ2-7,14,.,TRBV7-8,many,TGTGCCAGCAGCTTAACAGAGAATTCCTACGAGCAGTACTTC,CASSLTENSYEQYF
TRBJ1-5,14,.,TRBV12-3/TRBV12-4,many,TGTGCCAGCAGCAACCCAGGGGGCAATCAGCCCCAGCATTTT,CASSNPGGNQPQHF
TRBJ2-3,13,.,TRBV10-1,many,TGCGCCAGCAGTGAGGCGGGCACAGATACGCAGTATTTT,CASSEAGTDTQYF
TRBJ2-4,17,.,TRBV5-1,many,TGCGCCAGCAGCTTAGGACAGAGTTCGCGAGCCAAAAACATTCAGTACTTC,CASSLGQSSRAKNIQYF
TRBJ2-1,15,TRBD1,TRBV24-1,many,TGTGCCACCAGTGCCCTGCGGACAGGGTTAAATGAGCAGTTCTTC,CATSALRTGLNEQFF
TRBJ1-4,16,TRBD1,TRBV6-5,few,TGTGCCAGCAGCCAGGGGGCCAGCGGTGGGGATGAAAAACTGTTTTTT,CASSQGASGGDEKLFF
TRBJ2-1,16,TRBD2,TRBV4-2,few,TGTGCCAGCAGCCAAGATCCCCTAGCGGGGTACAATGAGCAGTTCTTC,CASSQDPLAGYNEQFF
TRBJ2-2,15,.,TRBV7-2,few,TGTGCCAGCAGCTTGCGACTGGAGAACACCGGGGAGCTGTTTTTT,CASSLRLENTGELFF
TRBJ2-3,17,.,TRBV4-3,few,TGCGCCAGCAGCCAAGATTACGGGGGACAGAGCACAGATACGCAGTATTTT,CASSQDYGGQSTDTQYF
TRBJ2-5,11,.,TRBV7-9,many,TGTGCCAGCCGGTACCAAGAGACCCAGTACTTC,CASRYQETQYF
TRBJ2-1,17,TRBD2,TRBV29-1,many,TGCAGCGTTGACTCAACCTTCGGACTAGCGGGACCCAATGAGCAGTTCTTC,CSVDSTFGLAGPNEQFF
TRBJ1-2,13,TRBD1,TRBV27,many,TGTGCCAGCAGTCCTACAGGGGGGGATGGCTACACCTTC,CASSPTGGDGYTF
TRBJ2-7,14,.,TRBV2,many,TGTGCCAGCAGTGAAGGCAGGCTCCCCTACGAGCAGTACTTC,CASSEGRLPYEQYF
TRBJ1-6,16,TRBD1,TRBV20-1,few,TGCAGTGCTAGAGATTGGGGCGGGACAGGGGTCTCACCCCTCCACTTT,CSARDWGGTGVSPLHF
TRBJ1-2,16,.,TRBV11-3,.,TGTGCCAGCAGCTTAACATTAGGACAGTCTAACTATGGCTACACCTTC,CASSLTLGQSNYGYTF
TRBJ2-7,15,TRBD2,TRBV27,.,TGTGCCAGCAGTTTAGTAGCGGGAGGACGTTTCGAGCAGTACTTC,CASSLVAGGRFEQYF
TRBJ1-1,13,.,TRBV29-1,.,TGCAGCGTTGAAGTCAGACAGAACACTGAAGCTTTCTTT,CSVEVRQNTEAFF
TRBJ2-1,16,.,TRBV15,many,TGTGCCACCAGCAGAGCCCCATCGGTTGGTAGCAATGAGCAGTTCTTC,CATSRAPSVGSNEQFF
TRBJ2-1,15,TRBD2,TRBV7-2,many,TGTGCCAGCAGCTTTTCGACTAGCGGTAACAATGAGCAGTTCTTC,CASSFSTSGNNEQFF
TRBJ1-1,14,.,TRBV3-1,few,TGTGCCAGCAGCCAAGACAGGAGGAACACTGAAGCTTTCTTT,CASSQDRRNTEAFF